This T cell receptor (beta chain) is drawn from a study of TIL therapy for anti-PD-1-resistant metastatic lung cancer. At the level of the study: Median patient age was about 55, ranging 38-75 years.

The time point: pre-treatment sample, taken before nivolumab and TIL therapy. Stage 4 NSCLC adults joined between late 2017 and January 2020. The libraries were made with immunoSEQ v3. This table comes from immunoSEQ multiplex PCR, and its TCRdb copy is limited to in-frame clones, with some not included. Counted here are under 70,000 clones, more than 60% occurring once; the ten biggest clones make up about 2%. Germline V CDR1 and CDR2: MGHDK, SYGVNS. This CDR3 contains 14 residues. Trimming cost V 3 bases and J 4 bases, with 12 bases left between them. V is TRBV25-1 and J is TRBJ1-2; D unresolved. This TCR was recovered from a person between 25 and 79 years old with non-small cell lung cancer. The source was blood, collected at baseline. CDR3 coding DNA: TGTGCCAGCAGTGAGCAACGGACGGGCTATGGCTACACCTTC. This encodes CASSEQRTGYGYTF.